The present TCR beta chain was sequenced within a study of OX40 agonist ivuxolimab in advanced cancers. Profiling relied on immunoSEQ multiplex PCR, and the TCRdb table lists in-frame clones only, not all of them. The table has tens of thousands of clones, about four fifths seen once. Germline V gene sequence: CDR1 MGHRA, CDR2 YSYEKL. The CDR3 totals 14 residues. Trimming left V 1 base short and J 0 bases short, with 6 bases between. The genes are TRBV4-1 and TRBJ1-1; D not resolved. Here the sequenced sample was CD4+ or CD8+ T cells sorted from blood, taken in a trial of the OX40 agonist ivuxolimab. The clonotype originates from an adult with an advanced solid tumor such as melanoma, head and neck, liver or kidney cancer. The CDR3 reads CASSQASVNTEAFF. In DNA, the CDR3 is TGCGCCAGCAGCCAAGCCAGTGTGAACACTGAAGCTTTCTTT.